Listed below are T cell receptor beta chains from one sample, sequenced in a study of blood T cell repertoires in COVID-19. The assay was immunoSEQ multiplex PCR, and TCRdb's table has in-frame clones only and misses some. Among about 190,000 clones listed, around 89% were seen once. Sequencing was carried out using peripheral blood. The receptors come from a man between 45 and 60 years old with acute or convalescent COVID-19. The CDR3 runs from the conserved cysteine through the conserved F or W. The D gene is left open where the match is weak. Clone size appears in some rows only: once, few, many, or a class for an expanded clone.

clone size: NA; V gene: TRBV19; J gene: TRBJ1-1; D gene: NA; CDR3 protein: CASSIVGGANTEAFF; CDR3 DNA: TGTGCCAGTAGTATAGTTGGAGGGGCGAACACTGAAGCTTTCTTT
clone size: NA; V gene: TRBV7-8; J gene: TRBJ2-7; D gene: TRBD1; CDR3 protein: CASSSYRGSNEQYF; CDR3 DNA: TGTGCCAGCAGCTCGTACAGGGGATCCAACGAGCAGTACTTC
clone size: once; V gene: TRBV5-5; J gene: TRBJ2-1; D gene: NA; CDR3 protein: CASSLEPGTHEQFF; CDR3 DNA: TGTGCCAGCAGCTTGGAGCCAGGGACACATGAGCAGTTCTTC
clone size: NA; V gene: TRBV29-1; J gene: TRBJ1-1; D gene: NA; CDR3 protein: CSARAPGVGAFF; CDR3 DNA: TGCAGCGCACGGGCCCCGGGGGTAGGGGCTTTCTTT
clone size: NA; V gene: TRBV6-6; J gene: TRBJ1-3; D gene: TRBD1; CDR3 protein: CASSYPPGTGENTIYF; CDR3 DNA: TGTGCCAGCAGTTACCCGCCCGGGACAGGGGAAAACACCATATATTTT
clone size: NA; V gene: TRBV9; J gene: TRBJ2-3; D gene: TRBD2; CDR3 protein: CASSVEGGVHTDTQYF; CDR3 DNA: TGTGCCAGCAGCGTAGAGGGAGGGGTCCACACAGATACGCAGTATTTT
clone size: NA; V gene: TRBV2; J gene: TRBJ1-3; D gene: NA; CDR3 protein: CASSEGRGRRLSGNTIYF; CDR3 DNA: TGTGCCAGCAGTGAAGGGAGAGGGCGGAGATTATCTGGAAACACCATATATTTT
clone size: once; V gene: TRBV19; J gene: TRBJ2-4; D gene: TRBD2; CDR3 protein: CASSPGTSKNIQYF; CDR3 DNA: TGTGCCAGTAGTCCCGGGACTAGCAAAAACATTCAGTACTTC
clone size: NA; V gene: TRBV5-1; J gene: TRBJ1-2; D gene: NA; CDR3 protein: CATRQTANYGYTF; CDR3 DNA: TGCGCCACCCGACAAACTGCTAACTATGGCTACACCTTC
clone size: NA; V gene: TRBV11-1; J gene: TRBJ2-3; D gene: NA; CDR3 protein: CASSLGPSGGTDTQYF; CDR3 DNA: TGTGCCAGCAGCTTAGGTCCATCGGGGGGCACAGATACGCAGTATTTT
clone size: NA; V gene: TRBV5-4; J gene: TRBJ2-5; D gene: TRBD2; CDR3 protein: CASSKGLAGLEETQYF; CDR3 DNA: TGTGCCAGCAGCAAAGGACTAGCGGGATTGGAGGAGACCCAGTACTTC
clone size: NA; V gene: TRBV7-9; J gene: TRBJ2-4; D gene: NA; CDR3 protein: CASSLKAGIQYF; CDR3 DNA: TGTGCCAGCAGCTTAAAGGCGGGAATTCAGTACTTC
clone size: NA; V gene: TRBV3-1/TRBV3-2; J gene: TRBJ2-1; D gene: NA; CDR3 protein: CASSQDLQKRNNEQFF; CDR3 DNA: TGTGCCAGCAGCCAAGATTTGCAAAAGCGAAACAATGAGCAGTTCTTC
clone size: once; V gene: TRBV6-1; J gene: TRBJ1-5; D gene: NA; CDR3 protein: CASSEGKGAGQPQHF; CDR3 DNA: TGTGCCAGCAGTGAAGGGAAGGGTGCGGGCCAGCCCCAGCATTTT
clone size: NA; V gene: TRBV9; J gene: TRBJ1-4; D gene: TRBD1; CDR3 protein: CASSAPGGREKLFF; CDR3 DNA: TGTGCCAGCAGCGCGCCAGGGGGCCGGGAAAAACTGTTTTTT
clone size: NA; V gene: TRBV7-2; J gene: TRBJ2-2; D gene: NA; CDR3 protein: CASSLGAVRTGELFF; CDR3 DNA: TGTGCCAGCAGCTTAGGAGCAGTGAGGACCGGGGAGCTGTTTTTT
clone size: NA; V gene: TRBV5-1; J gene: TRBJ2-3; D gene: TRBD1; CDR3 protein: CASSTGQGDFVTQYF; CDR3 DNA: TGCGCCAGCAGCACGGGACAGGGGGATTTCGTTACGCAGTATTTT
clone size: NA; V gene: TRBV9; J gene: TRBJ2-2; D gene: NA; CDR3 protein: CASSVYGGTGELFF; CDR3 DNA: TGTGCCAGCAGCGTTTACGGGGGCACCGGGGAGCTGTTTTTT
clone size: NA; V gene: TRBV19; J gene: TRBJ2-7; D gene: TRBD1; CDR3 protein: CASSRGGNSYEQYF; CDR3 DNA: TGTGCCAGTAGTAGAGGGGGCAACTCCTACGAGCAGTACTTC
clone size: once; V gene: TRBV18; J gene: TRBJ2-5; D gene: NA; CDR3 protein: CASSPILGLQETQYF; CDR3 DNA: TGTGCCAGCTCACCAATACTAGGACTCCAAGAGACCCAGTACTTC
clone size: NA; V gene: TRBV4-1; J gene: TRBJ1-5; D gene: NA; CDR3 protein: CASSQDWPYSNQPQHF; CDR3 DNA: TGCGCCAGCAGCCAAGATTGGCCATATAGCAATCAGCCCCAGCATTTT
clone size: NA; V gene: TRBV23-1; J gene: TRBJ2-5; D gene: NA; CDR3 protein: CASSERHQFRTQYF; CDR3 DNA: TGCGCCAGCAGTGAGAGACATCAATTTCGGACCCAGTACTTC
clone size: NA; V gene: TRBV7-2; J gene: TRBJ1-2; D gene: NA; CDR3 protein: CASSQVGGPTYNYGYTF; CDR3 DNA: TGTGCCAGCAGCCAAGTGGGGGGTCCGACCTATAACTATGGCTACACCTTC
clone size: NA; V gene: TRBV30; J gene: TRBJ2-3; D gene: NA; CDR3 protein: CAWQFTDTQYF; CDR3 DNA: TGTGCCTGGCAATTCACAGATACGCAGTATTTT
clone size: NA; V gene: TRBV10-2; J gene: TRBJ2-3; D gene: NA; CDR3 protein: CASSESSRTDTQYF; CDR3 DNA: TGCGCCAGCAGTGAGTCATCGAGGACAGATACGCAGTATTTT
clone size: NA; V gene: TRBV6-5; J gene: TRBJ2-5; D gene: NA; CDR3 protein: CASRTRVQETQYF; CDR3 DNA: TGTGCCAGCAGGACCAGGGTTCAAGAGACCCAGTACTTC
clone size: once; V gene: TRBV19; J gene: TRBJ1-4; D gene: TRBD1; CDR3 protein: CASRMGQGNEKLFF; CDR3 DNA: TGTGCCAGTAGAATGGGACAGGGTAACGAAAAACTGTTTTTT
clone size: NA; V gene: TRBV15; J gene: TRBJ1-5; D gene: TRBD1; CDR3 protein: CATSRGDRENQPQHF; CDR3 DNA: TGTGCCACCAGCAGAGGGGACAGGGAGAATCAGCCCCAGCATTTT
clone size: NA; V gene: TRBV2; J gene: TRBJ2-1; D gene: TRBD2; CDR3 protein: CASSAERESVYEQFF; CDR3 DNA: TGTGCCAGCAGTGCGGAGCGGGAGAGTGTCTATGAGCAGTTCTTC
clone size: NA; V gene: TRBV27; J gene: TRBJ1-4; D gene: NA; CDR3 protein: CASSLFPPGIATNEKLFF; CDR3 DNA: TGTGCCAGCAGTTTATTCCCCCCAGGGATTGCAACTAATGAAAAACTGTTTTTT
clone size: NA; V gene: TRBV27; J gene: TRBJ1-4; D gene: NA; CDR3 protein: CASTWGYGTSEKLFF; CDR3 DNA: TGTGCCAGCACTTGGGGATACGGGACTTCTGAAAAACTGTTTTTT
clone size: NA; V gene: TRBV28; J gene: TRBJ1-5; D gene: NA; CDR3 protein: CASSPPGQPQHF; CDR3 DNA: TGTGCCAGCAGTCCCCCGGGGCAGCCCCAGCATTTT
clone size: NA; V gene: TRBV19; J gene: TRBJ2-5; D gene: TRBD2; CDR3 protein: CASRQTSVTSETQYF; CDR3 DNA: TGTGCCAGTAGACAGACTAGCGTAACGTCGGAGACCCAGTACTTC
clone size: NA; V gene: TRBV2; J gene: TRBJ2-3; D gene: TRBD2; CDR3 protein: CASSAGLANRDTQYF; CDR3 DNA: TGTGCCAGCAGCGCGGGACTAGCAAATAGGGATACGCAGTATTTT
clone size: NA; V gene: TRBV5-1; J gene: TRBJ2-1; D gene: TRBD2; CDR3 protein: CASSLVPGGGIYNEQFF; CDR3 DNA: TGCGCCAGCAGCTTGGTCCCGGGAGGGGGAATATACAATGAGCAGTTCTTC
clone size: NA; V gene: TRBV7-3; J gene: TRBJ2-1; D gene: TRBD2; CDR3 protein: CASSLTNLAGTNEQFF; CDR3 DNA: TGTGCCAGCAGCTTAACAAATCTAGCGGGCACTAATGAGCAGTTCTTC
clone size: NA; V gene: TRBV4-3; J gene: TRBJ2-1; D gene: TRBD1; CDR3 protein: CASSQQQGLLGNEQFF; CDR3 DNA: TGCGCCAGCAGCCAACAACAGGGGCTGTTGGGTAATGAGCAGTTCTTC